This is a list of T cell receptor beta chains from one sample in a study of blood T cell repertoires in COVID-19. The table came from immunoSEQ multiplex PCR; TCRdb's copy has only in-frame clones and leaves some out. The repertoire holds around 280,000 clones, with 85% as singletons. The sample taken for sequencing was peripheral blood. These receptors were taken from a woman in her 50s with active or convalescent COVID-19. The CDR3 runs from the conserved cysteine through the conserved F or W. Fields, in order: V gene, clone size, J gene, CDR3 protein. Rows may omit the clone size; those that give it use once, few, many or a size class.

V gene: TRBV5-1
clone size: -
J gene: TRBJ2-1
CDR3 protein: CASSEGLAGGTNEQFF

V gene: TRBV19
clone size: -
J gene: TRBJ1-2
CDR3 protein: CASSIGNTLQRYGYTF

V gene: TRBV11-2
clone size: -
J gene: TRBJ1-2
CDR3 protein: CASSPWTGNYGYTF

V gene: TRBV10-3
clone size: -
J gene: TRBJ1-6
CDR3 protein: CAISDPTSSYNSPLHF

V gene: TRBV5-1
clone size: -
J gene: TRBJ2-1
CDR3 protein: CASSLGSGSSYNEQFF

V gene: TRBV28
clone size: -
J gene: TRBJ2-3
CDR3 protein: CASSSQGWGTDTQYF

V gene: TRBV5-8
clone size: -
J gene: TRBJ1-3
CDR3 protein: CASAPGHIENTIYF

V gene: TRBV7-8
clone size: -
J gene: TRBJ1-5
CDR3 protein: CASSKRQGRSNQPQHF

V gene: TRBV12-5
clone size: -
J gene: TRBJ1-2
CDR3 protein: CASGLPPKGASYGYTF

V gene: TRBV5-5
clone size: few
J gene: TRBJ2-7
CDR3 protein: CASSWTSNYEQYF

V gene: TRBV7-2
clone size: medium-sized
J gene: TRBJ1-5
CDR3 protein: CASSRTGGNQPQHF

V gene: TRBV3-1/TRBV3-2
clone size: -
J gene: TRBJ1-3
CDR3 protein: CASSITESGNTIYF

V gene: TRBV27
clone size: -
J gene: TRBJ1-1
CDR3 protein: CASSFGVGTEAFF

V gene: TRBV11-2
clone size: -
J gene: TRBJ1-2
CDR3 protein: CATRGASNYGYTF

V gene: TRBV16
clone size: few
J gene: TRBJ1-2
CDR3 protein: CASSHQTDYGYTF

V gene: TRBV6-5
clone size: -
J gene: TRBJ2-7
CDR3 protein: CASSWRQNYEQYF

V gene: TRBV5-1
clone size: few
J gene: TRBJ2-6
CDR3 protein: CASSLGYSGANVLTF

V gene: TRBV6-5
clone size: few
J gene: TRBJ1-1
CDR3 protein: CASSRKGTGSTEAFF

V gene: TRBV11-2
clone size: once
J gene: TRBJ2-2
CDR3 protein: CASSPPLGRSGGRVGELFF

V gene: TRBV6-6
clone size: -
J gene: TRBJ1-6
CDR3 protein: CASSDRSGTPLHF

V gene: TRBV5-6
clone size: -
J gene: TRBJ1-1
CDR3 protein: CASSDLTGMNTEAFF

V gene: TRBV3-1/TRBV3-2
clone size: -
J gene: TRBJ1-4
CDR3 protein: CASSQGGRGIEKLFF

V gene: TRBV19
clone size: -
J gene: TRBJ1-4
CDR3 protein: CASIGQGAGEKLFF

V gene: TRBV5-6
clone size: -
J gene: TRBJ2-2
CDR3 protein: CASSLEGQGFTGELFF

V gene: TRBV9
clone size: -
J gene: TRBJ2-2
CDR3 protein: CASSPRTSGSRGELFF

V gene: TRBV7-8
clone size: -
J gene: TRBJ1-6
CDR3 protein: CASSSINRANGSPLHF

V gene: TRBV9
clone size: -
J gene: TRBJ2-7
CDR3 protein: CASSVTSFIGEQYF

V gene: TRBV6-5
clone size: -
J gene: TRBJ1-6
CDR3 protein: CASGTTGENSPLHF

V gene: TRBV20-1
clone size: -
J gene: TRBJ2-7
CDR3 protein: CSAPGRGEQYF

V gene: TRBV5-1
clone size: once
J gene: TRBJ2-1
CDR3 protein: CASSSYINRGSNEQFF

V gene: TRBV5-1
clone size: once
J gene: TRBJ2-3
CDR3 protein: CASSDPSATDTQYF

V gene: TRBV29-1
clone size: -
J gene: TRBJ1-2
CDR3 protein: CSVGTGDGYTF

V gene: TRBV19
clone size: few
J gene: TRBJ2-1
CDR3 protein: CASMGTSGRDEQFF

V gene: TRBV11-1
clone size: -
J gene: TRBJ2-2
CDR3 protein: CASSRRTGNTGELFF

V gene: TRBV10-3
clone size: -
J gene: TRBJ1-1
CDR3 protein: CATSRQGAGNTEAFF

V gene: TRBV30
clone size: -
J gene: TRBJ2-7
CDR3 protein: CAWSVGRTYEQYF

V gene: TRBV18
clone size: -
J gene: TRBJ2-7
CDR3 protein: CASSPLVWSDSYEQYF

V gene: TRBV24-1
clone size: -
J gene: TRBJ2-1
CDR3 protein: CATSDLERGAEQFF

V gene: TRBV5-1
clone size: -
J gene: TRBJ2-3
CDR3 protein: CASRWGYTTDTQYF

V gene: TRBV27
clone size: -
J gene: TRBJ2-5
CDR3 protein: CASSLQPSGGRETQYF

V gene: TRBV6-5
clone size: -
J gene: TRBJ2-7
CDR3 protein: CASSSPAGGPLEQYF

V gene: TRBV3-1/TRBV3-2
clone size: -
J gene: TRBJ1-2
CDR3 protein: CASSQDSGGAGYTF

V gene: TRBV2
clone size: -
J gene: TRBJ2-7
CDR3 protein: CASSEGVPGLSGYEQYF

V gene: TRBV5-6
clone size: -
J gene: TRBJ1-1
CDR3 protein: CASSSLGLQLRGNTEAFF

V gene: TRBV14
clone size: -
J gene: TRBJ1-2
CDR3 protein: CASSHIQWGGTRGYTF

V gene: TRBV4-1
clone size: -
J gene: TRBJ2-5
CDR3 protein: CASSQATREETQYF

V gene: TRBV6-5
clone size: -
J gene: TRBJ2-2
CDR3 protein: CASSYSAGPHTGELFF

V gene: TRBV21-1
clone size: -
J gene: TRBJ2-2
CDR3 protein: CASSKVGTSENTGELFF

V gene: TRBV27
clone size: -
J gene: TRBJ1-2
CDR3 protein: CATAPQKGLTGANYGYTF

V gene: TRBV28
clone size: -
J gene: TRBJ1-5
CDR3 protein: CASSIPGEPQHF

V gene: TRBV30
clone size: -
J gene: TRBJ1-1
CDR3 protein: CAWSVMNTEAFF

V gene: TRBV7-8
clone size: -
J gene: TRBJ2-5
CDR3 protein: CASSLVRSGRQETQYF

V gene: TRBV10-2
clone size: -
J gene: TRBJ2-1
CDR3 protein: CASKRTSDSYNEQFF